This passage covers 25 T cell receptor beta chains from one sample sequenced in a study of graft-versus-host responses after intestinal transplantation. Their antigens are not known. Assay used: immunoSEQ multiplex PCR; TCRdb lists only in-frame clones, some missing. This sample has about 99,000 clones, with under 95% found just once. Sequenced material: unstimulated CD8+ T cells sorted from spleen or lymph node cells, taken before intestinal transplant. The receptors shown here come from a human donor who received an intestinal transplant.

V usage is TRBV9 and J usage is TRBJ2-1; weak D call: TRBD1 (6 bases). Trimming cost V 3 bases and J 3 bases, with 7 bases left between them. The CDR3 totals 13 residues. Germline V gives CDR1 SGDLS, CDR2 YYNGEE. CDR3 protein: CASSDRVYNEQFF. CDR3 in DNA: TGTGCCAGCAGCGACAGGGTCTACAATGAGCAGTTCTTC.

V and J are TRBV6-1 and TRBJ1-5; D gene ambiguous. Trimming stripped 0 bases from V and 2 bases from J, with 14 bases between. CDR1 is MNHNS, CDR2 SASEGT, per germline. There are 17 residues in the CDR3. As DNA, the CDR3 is TGTGCCAGCAGTGAAGCTGGGTCAAGTCGGGGCAATCAGCCCCAGCATTTT. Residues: CASSEAGSSRGNQPQHF.

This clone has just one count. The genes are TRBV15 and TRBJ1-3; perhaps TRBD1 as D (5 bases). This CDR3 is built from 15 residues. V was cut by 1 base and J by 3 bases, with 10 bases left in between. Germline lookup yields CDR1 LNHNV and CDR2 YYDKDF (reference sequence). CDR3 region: CATSRVTTDGNTIYF. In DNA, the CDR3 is TGTGCCACCAGCAGAGTCACGACAGATGGAAACACCATATATTTT.

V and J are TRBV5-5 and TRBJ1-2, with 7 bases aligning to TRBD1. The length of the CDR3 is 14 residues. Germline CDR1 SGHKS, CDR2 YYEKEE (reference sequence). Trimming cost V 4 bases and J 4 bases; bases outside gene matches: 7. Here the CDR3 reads CASSRRGPLYGYTF. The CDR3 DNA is TGTGCCAGCAGCCGGAGGGGGCCGCTCTATGGCTACACCTTC.

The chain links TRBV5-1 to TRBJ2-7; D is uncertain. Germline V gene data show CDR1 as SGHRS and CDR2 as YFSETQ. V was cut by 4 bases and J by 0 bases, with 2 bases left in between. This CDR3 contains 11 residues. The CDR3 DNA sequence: TGCGCCAGCAGCGACTCCTACGAGCAGTACTTC. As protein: CASSDSYEQYF.

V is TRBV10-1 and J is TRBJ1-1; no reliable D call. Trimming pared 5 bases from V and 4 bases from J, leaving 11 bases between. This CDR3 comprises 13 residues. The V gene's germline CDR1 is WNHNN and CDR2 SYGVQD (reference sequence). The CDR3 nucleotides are TGCGCCAGCAGTAATTCAGAGAGCACTGAAGCTTTCTTT. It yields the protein CASSNSESTEAFF.

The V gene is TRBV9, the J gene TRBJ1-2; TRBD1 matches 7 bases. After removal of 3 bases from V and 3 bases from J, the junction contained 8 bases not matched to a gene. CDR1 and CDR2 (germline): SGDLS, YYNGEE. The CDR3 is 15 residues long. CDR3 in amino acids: CASSARAGGDYGYTF. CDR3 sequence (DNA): TGTGCCAGCAGCGCCCGAGCAGGGGGGGACTATGGCTACACCTTC.

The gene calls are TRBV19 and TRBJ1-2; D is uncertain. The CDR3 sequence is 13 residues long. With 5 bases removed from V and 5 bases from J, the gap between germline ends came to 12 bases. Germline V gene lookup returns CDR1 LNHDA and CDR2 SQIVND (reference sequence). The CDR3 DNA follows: TGTGCCAGTAGTCCCCCCAGCTTATATGGCTACACCTTC. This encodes CASSPPSLYGYTF. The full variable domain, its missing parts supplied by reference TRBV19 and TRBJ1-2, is DGGITQSPKYLFRKEGQNVTLSCEQNLNHDAMYWYRQDPGQGLRLIYYSQIVNDFQKGDIAEGYSVSREKKESFPLTVTSAQKNPTAFYLCASSPPSLYGYTFGSGTRLTVV.

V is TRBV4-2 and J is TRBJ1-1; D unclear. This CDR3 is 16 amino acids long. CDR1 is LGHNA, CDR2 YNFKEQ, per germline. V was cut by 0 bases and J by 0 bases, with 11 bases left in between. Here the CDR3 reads CASSQDLSRVNTEAFF. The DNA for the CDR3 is TGTGCCAGCAGCCAAGATCTCAGTAGGGTGAACACTGAAGCTTTCTTT.

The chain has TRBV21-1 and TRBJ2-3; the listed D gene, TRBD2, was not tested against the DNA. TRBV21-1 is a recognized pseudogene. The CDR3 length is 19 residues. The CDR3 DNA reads TGTGCCAGCATCCCATCCATAGTTAGCGGGGAAAATCTCTTAGATACGCAGTATTTT. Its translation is CASIPSIVSGENLLDTQYF.

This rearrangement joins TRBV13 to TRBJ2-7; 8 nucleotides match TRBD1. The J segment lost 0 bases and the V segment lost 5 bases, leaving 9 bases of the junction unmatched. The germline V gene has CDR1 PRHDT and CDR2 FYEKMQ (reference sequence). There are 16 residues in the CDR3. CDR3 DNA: TGTGCCAGCAGCCGGACAGGGTCCTACTCCTCCTACGAGCAGTACTTC. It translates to CASSRTGSYSSYEQYF.

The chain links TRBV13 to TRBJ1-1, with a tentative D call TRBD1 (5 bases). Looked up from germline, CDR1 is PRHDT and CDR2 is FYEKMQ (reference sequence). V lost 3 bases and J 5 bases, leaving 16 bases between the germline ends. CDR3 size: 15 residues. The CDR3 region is CASSFLQGTGTEAFF. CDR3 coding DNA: TGTGCCAGCAGCTTCCTTCAGGGCACAGGAACTGAAGCTTTCTTT.

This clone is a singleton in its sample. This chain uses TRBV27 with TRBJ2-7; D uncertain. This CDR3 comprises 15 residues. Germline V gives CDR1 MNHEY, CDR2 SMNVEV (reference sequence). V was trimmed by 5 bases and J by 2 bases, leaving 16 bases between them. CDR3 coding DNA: TGTGCCAGCAGTATCCGACCGGGTTACACCTACGAGCAGTACTTC. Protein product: CASSIRPGYTYEQYF.

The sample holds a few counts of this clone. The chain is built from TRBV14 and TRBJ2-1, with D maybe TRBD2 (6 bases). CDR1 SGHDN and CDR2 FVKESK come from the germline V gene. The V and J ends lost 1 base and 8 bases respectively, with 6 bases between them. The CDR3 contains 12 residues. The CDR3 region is CASSQGRDEQFF. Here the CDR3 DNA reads TGTGCCAGCAGCCAAGGGAGGGATGAGCAGTTCTTC.

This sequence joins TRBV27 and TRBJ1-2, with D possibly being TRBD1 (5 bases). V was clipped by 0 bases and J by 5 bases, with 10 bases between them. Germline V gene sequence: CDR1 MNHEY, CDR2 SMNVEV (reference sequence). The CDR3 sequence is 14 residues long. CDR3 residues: CASSLSGGAYGYTF. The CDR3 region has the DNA TGTGCCAGCAGTTTATCGGGTGGGGCTTATGGCTACACCTTC.

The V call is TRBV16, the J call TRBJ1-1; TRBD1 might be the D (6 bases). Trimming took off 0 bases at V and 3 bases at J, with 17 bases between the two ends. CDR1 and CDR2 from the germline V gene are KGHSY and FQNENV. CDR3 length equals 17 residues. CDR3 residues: CASSQSRRAGADTEAFF. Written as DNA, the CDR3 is TGTGCCAGCAGCCAATCACGACGGGCAGGGGCGGACACTGAAGCTTTCTTT. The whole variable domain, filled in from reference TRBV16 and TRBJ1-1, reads GEEVAQTPKHLVRGEGQKAKLYCAPIKGHSYVFWYQQVLKNEFKFLISFQNENVFDETGMPKERFSAKCLPNSPCSLEIQATKLEDSAVYFCASSQSRRAGADTEAFFGQGTRLTVV.

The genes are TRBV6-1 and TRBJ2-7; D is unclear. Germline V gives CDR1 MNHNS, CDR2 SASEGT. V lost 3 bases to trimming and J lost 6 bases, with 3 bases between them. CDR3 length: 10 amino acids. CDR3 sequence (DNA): TGTGCCAGCAGTGAGACCGAGCAGTACTTC. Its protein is CASSETEQYF.

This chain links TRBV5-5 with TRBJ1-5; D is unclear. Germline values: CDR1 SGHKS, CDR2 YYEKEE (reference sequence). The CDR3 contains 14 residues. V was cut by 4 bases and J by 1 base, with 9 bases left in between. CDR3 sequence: CASSPFGSNQPQHF. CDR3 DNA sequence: TGTGCCAGCAGCCCATTCGGCAGCAATCAGCCCCAGCATTTT.

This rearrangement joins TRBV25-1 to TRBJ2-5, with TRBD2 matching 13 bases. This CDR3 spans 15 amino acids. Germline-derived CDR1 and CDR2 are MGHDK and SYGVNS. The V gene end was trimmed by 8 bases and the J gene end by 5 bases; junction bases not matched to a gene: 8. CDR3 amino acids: CASRTSGGERETQYF. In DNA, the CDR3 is TGTGCCAGCCGGACTAGCGGGGGAGAGAGGGAGACCCAGTACTTC.

CDR3 bases: TGTGCCAGCTCACCCCCTCCGGTGACAGTTATCTTTTTTAACTATGGCTACACCTTC. It encodes CASSPPPVTVIFFNYGYTF. The chain uses TRBV18 and TRBJ1-2, with D possibly being TRBD1 (5 bases). The CDR3 has 19 residues. The germline V gene encodes CDR1 KGHSH and CDR2 LQKENI. Trimming took off 3 bases at V and 1 base at J, with 24 bases between the two ends.

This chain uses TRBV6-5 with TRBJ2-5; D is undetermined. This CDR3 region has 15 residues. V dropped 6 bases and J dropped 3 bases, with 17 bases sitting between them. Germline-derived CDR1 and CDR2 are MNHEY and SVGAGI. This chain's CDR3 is CASSDRVDEEETQYF. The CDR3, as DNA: TGTGCCAGCAGCGATAGGGTGGATGAAGAAGAGACCCAGTACTTC.

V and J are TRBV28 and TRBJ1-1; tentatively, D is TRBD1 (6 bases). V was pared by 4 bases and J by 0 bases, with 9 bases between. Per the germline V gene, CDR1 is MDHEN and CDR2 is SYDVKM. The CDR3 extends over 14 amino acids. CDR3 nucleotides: TGTGCCAGCAGTTCCAGGGGAATGAACACTGAAGCTTTCTTT. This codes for CASSSRGMNTEAFF.

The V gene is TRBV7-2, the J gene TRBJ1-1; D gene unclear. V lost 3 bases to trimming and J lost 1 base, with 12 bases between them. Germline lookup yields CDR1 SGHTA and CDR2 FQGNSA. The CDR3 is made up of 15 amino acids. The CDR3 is CASSFGVYQNTEAFF. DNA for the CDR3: TGTGCCAGCAGCTTTGGCGTCTACCAGAACACTGAAGCTTTCTTT. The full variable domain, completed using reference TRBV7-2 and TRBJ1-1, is GAGVSQSPSNKVTEKGKDVELRCDPISGHTALYWYRQSLGQGLEFLIYFQGNSAPDKSGLPSDRFSAERTGGSVSTLTIQRTQQEDSAVYLCASSFGVYQNTEAFFGQGTRLTVV.

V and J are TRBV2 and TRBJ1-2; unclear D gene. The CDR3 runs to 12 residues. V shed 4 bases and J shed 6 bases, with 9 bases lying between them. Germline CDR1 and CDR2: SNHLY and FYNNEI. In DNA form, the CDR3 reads TGTGCCAGCAGTGTCTCTACAGATGGCTACACCTTC. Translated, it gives CASSVSTDGYTF.

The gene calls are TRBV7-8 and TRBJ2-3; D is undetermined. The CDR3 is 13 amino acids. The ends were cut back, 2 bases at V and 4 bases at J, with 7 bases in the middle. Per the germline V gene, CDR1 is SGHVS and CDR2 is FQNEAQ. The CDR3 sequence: CASSLFASDTQYF. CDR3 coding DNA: TGTGCCAGCAGCTTATTCGCCTCAGATACGCAGTATTTT.